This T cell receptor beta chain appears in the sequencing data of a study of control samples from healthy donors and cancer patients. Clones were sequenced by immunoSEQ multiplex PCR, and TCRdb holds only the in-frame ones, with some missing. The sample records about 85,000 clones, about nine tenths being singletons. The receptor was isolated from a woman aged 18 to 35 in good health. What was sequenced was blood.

The CDR3 region is CASSVDFGQQNTEAFF. In DNA, the CDR3 is TGTGCCAGCAGCGTAGACTTTGGGCAGCAGAACACTGAAGCTTTCTTT. V usage is TRBV9 and J usage is TRBJ1-1, with D unresolved. Germline V CDR1 and CDR2: SGDLS, YYNGEE. The length of the CDR3 is 16 residues. Trimming pared 0 bases from V and 1 base from J, leaving 13 bases between. The whole variable domain, remainder taken from reference TRBV9 and TRBJ1-1, is DSGVTQTPKHLITATGQRVTLRCSPRSGDLSVYWYQQSLDQGLQFLIQYYNGEERAKGNILERFSAQQFPDLHSELNLSSLELGDSALYFCASSVDFGQQNTEAFFGQGTRLTVV.